This note documents a single TCR beta chain sequence. Antigen specificity is unknown. The data were taken from a study of cytomegalovirus exposure and HLA in healthy donors. Study-wide findings and caveats: Further analysis, carried out later, found HLA-associated TCR beta chains more clonally expanded than equally common other chains.

The PCR contained 60 Vbeta and 13 Jbeta primers. The method was immunoSEQ multiplex PCR; TCRdb's version includes in-frame clones alone and lacks a portion of them. The profile shows around 130,000 clones, around four fifths of them singletons. Per germline, CDR1 MGHRA and CDR2 YSYEKL. The CDR3 contains 13 residues. Trimming left V 2 bases short and J 6 bases short, with 11 bases between. This receptor was taken from a boy aged 5 to 17 in good health and CMV-seronegative. Input material: PBMCs. The rearrangement joins TRBV4-1 to TRBJ2-7, with a tentative D call TRBD2 (6 bases). Written as DNA, the CDR3 is TGCGCCAGCAGCCAACTCTCCGGGGGCGAGCAGTACTTC. It translates to CASSQLSGGEQYF.